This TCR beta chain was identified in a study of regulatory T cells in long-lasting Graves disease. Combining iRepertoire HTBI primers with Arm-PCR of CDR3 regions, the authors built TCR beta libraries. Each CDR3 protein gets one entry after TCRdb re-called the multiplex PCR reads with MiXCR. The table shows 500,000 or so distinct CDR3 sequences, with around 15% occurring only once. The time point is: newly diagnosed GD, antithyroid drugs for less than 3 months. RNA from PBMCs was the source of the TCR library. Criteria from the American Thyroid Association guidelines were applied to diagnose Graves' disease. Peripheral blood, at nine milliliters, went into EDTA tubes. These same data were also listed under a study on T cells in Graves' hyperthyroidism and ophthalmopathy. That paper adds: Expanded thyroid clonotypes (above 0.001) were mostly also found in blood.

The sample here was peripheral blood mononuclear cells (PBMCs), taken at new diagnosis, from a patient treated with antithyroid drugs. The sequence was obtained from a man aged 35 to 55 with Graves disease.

The CDR3 DNA reads TGTGCCATCAGCAGGGGGCAAGATACGCAGTATTTT. Translating it yields CAISRGQDTQYF. The rearrangement links TRBV10-3 to TRBJ2-3; 8 bases align to TRBD1. The CDR3 runs 12 residues. CDR1 and CDR2 from the germline V gene are ENHRY and SYGVKD. V gave up 6 bases and J gave up 5 bases; unmatched junction bases: 1.